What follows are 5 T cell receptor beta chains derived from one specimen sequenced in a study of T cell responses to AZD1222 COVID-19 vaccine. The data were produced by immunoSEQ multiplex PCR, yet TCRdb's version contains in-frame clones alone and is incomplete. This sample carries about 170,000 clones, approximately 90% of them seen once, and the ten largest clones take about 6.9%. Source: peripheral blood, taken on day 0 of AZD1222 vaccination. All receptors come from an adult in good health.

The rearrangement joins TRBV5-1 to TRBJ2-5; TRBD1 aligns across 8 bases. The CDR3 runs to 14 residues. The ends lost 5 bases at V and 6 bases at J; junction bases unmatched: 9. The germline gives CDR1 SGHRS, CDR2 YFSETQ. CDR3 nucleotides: TGCGCCAGCAGGCCTGACAGGGGCGGCCAGACCCAGTACTTC. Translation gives CASRPDRGGQTQYF. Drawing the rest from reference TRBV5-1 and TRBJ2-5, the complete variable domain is KAGVTQTPRYLIKTRGQQVTLSCSPISGHRSVSWYQQTPGQGLQFLFEYFSETQRNKGNFPGRFSGRQFSNSRSEMNVSTLELGDSALYLCASRPDRGGQTQYFGPGTRLLVL.

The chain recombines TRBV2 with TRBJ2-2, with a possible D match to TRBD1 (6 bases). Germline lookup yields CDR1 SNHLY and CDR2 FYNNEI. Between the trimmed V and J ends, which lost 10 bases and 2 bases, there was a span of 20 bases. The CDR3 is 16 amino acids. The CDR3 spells CATVLGDKKNTGELFF. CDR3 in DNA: TGTGCCACCGTGCTTGGGGACAAAAAAAACACCGGGGAGCTGTTTTTT.

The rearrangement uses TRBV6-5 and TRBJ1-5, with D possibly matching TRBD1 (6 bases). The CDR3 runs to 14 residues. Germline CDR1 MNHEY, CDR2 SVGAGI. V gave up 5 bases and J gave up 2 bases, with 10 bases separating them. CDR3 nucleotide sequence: TGTGCCAGCAGTCTTCGGACAGGCAATCAGCCCCAGCATTTT. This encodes CASSLRTGNQPQHF.

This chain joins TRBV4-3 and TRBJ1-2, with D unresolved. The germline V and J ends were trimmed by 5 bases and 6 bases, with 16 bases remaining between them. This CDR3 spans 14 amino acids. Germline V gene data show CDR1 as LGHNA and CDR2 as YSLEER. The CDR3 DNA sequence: TGCGCCAGCAGCTCGATTTTGGGCGCAGATGGCTACACCTTC. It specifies CASSSILGADGYTF.

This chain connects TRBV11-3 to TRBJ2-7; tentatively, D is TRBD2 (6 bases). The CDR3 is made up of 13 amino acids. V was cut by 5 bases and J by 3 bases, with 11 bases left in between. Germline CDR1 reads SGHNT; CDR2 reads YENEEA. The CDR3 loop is CASSGGLNYEQYF. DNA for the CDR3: TGTGCCAGCAGCGGGGGACTGAACTACGAGCAGTACTTC.